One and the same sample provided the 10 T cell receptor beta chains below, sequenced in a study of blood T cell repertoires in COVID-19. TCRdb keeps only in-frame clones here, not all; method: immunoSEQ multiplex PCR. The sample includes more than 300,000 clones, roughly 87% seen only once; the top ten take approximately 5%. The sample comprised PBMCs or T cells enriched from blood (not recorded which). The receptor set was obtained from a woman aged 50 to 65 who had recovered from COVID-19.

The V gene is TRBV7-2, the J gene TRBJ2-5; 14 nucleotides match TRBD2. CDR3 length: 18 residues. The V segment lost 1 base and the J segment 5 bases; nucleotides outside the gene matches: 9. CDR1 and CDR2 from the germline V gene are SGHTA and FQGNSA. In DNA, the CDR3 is TGTGCCAGCAGCTTAGTTGGACTAGCGGGGGGCCGATTGGAGACCCAGTACTTC. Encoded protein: CASSLVGLAGGRLETQYF.

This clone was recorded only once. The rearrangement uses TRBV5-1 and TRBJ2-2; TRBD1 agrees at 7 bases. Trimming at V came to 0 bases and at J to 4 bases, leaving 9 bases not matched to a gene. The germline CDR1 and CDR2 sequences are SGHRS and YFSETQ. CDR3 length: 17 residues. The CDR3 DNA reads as TGCGCCAGCAGCTTGGCCACTAGGACAGGAGGCACCGGGGAGCTGTTTTTT. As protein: CASSLATRTGGTGELFF.

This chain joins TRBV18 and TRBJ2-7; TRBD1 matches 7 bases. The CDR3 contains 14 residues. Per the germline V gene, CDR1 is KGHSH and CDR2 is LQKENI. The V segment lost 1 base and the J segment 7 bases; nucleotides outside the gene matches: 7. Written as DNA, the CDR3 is TGTGCCAGCTCACCACAGCAAGGGGGCAGTGAGCAGTACTTC. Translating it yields CASSPQQGGSEQYF. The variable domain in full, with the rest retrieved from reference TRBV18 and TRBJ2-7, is NAGVMQNPRHLVRRRGQEARLRCSPMKGHSHVYWYRQLPEEGLKFMVYLQKENIIDESGMPKERFSAEFPKEGPSILRIQQVVRGDSAAYFCASSPQQGGSEQYFGPGTRLTVT.

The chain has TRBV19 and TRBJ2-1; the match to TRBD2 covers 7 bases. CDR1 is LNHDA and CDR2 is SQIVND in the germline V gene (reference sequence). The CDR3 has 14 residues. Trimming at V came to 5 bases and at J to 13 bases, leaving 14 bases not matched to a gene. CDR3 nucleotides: TGTGCCAGTAGTGCAGCGGGCCTAGCGGCCGCCCAGTTCTTC. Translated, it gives CASSAAGLAAAQFF.

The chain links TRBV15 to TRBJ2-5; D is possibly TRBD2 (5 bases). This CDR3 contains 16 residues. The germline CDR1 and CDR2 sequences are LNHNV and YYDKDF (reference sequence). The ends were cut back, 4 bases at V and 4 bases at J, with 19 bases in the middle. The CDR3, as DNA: TGTGCCACCAGCACCTCACGCAACTCGGGGTTAGAGACCCAGTACTTC. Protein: CATSTSRNSGLETQYF.

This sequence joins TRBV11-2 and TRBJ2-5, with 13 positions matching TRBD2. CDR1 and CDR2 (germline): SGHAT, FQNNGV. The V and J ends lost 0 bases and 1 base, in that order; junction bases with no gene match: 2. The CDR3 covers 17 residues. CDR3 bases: TGTGCCAGCAGCTTAGATAGGACTAGCGGGGGCCAAGAGACCCAGTACTTC. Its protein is CASSLDRTSGGQETQYF.

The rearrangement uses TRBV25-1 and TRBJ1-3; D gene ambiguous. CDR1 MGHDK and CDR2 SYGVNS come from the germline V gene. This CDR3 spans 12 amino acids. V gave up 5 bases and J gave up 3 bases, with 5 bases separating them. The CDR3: CASSLLGNTIYF. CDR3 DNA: TGTGCCAGCAGTCTACTTGGAAACACCATATATTTT.

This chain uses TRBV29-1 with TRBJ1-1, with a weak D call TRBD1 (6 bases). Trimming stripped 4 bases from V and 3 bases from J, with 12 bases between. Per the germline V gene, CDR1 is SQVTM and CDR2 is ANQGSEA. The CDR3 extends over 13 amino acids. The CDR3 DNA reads TGCAGCGTTGTGGGGGACACCTACACTGAAGCTTTCTTT. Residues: CSVVGDTYTEAFF.

Here the CDR3 reads CASSPLAGATDTQYF. The CDR3 DNA reads TGTGCCAGCAGCCCCCTAGCGGGGGCAACAGATACGCAGTATTTT. The V call is TRBV7-3, the J call TRBJ2-3; 10 bases agree with TRBD2. The germline V gene has CDR1 SGHTA and CDR2 FQGTGA. Trimming cost V 5 bases and J 3 bases; bases outside gene matches: 5. This CDR3 is 15 amino acids long.

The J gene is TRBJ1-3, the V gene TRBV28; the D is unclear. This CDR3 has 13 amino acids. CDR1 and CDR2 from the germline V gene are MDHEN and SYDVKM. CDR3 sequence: CAVGVSSGNTIYF. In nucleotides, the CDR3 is TGTGCGGTCGGGGTATCCTCTGGAAACACCATATATTTT.